This is a list of T cell receptor beta chains from one sample in a study of T cells in Graves' hyperthyroidism and ophthalmopathy. TCRdb reprocessed the multiplex PCR reads with MiXCR, giving one entry per CDR3 protein. The table has about 420,000 distinct CDR3 sequences, approximately 14% seen once; the top ten hold more than 4.5%. Source material: blood. These receptors were obtained from a woman under 30 with Graves' hyperthyroidism. The CDR3 runs from the conserved cysteine through the conserved F or W. D genes are given only for firm matches. Clone size appears in some rows only: once, few, many, or a class for an expanded clone.

V gene: TRBV7-9
J gene: TRBJ1-3
D gene: -
clone size: few
CDR3 protein: CASREWATGAIGNTIYF
CDR3 DNA: TGTGCCAGCAGAGAATGGGCTACGGGGGCGATTGGAAACACCATATATTTT

V gene: TRBV6-1
J gene: TRBJ1-1
D gene: TRBD1
clone size: -
CDR3 protein: CASQPLDRGHVEAFF
CDR3 DNA: TGTGCCAGCCAACCTCTTGACAGGGGGCATGTTGAAGCTTTCTTT

V gene: TRBV11-2
J gene: TRBJ1-2
D gene: -
clone size: few
CDR3 protein: CASSLGRGANYGYTF
CDR3 DNA: TGTGCCAGCAGCTTAGGTCGGGGAGCGAACTATGGCTACACCTTC

V gene: TRBV7-2
J gene: TRBJ2-1
D gene: TRBD1
clone size: many
CDR3 protein: CASSLGPGQSMGQFF
CDR3 DNA: TGTGCCAGCAGCCTGGGGCCGGGACAGTCAATGGGGCAGTTCTTC

V gene: TRBV4-2
J gene: TRBJ2-1
D gene: -
clone size: -
CDR3 protein: CASSQILADEQFF
CDR3 DNA: TGTGCCAGCAGCCAAATACTAGCCGATGAGCAGTTCTTC

V gene: TRBV5-1
J gene: TRBJ2-3
D gene: -
clone size: -
CDR3 protein: CASSDLNGGFGTDTQYF
CDR3 DNA: TGCGCCAGCAGCGACCTAAACGGGGGTTTTGGCACAGATACGCAGTATTTT

V gene: TRBV20-1
J gene: TRBJ1-5
D gene: -
clone size: -
CDR3 protein: CSAREVWESNQPQHF
CDR3 DNA: TGCAGTGCTAGAGAGGTATGGGAAAGCAATCAGCCCCAGCATTTT

V gene: TRBV2
J gene: TRBJ1-3
D gene: -
clone size: few
CDR3 protein: CASKVDGSGNTIYF
CDR3 DNA: TGTGCCAGCAAGGTGGACGGCTCTGGAAACACCATATATTTT

V gene: TRBV7-2
J gene: TRBJ2-7
D gene: -
clone size: many
CDR3 protein: CASSLNIPEQYF
CDR3 DNA: TGTGCCAGCAGCTTAAACATACCCGAGCAGTACTTC

V gene: TRBV20-1
J gene: TRBJ2-3
D gene: TRBD2
clone size: few
CDR3 protein: CSARMVGRGASTDTQYF
CDR3 DNA: TGCAGTGCTAGAATGGTAGGGCGGGGGGCAAGCACAGATACGCAGTATTTT

V gene: TRBV7-3
J gene: TRBJ2-1
D gene: -
clone size: few
CDR3 protein: CASSLYGTGGSYNEQFF
CDR3 DNA: TGTGCCAGCAGCCTGTACGGGACTGGGGGCTCCTACAATGAGCAGTTCTTC

V gene: TRBV18
J gene: TRBJ1-5
D gene: -
clone size: few
CDR3 protein: CASSPYTGDNQPQHF
CDR3 DNA: TGTGCCAGCTCACCATATACGGGGGACAATCAGCCCCAGCATTTT

V gene: TRBV6-2/TRBV6-3
J gene: TRBJ2-4
D gene: -
clone size: many
CDR3 protein: CASSPHRDQYF
CDR3 DNA: TGTGCCAGCAGTCCACACAGGGATCAGTACTTC

V gene: TRBV27
J gene: TRBJ2-5
D gene: TRBD1
clone size: many
CDR3 protein: CASSILTTGGRETQYF
CDR3 DNA: TGTGCCAGCAGCATCCTTACGACAGGGGGCAGGGAGACCCAGTACTTC

V gene: TRBV5-6
J gene: TRBJ2-7
D gene: -
clone size: many
CDR3 protein: CASSLLIRGYEQYF
CDR3 DNA: TGTGCCAGCAGCTTGTTGATACGGGGCTACGAGCAGTACTTC

V gene: TRBV28
J gene: TRBJ2-4
D gene: -
clone size: -
CDR3 protein: CASSFFAASAKNIQYF
CDR3 DNA: TGTGCCAGCAGTTTCTTCGCAGCTTCAGCCAAAAACATTCAGTACTTC

V gene: TRBV7-2
J gene: TRBJ2-3
D gene: TRBD2
clone size: many
CDR3 protein: CASSLVRGGTDTQYF
CDR3 DNA: TGTGCCAGCAGCTTAGTCCGGGGGGGCACAGATACGCAGTATTTT